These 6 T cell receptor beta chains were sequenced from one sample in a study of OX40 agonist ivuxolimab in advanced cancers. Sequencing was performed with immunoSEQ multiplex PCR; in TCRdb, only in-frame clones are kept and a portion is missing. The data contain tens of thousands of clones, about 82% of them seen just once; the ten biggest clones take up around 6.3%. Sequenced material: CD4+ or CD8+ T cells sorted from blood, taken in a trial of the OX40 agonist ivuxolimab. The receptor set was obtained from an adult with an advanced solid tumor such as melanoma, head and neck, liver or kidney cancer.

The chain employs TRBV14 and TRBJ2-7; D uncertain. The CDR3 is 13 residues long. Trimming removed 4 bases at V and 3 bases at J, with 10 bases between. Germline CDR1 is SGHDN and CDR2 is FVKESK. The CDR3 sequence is CASSRTGYYEQYF. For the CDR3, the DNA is TGTGCCAGCAGCCGTACGGGCTACTACGAGCAGTACTTC.

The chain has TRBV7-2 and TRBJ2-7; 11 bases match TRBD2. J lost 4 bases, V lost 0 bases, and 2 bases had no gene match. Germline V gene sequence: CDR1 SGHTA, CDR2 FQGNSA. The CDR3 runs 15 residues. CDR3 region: CASSLAPSGGYEQYF. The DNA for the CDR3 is TGTGCCAGCAGCTTAGCACCTAGCGGGGGGTACGAGCAGTACTTC.

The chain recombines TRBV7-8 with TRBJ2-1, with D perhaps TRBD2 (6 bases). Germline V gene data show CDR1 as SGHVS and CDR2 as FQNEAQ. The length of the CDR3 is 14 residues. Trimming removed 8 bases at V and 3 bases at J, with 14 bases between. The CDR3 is CASGPRGIYNEQFF. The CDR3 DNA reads TGTGCCAGCGGCCCCCGGGGGATCTACAATGAGCAGTTCTTC.

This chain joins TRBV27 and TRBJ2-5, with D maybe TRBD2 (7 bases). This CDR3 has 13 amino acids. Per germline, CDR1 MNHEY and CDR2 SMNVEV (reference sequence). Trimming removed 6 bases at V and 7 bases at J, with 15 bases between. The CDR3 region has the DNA TGTGCCAGCAGCCGGAGGGGGGGTGTGACCCAGTACTTC. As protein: CASSRRGGVTQYF.

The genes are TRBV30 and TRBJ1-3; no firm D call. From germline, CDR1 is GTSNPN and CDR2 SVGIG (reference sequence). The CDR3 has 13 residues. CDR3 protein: CGAKRASGNTIYF. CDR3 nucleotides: TGTGGAGCAAAGCGTGCCTCTGGAAACACCATATATTTT.

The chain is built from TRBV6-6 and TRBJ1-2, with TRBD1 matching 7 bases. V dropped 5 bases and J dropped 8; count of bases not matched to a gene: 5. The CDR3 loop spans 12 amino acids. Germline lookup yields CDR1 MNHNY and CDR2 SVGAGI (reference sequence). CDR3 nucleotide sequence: TGTGCCAGCAGTACTCCGGACAGGGGCTACACCTTC. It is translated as CASSTPDRGYTF.